This T cell receptor beta chain was sequenced for a study of cytomegalovirus exposure and HLA in healthy donors. PCR employed 60 Vbeta and 13 Jbeta primers. Authors' analysis steps: Roughly 11 million shared chains were among the approximately 80 million unique TCR beta chains that a later analysis counted. Some clones are missing from TCRdb's copy, which holds only in-frame ones; the method was immunoSEQ multiplex PCR. For V, J and clone size, that table is used; D and trimming come from the DNA. This table has under 250,000 clones, roughly 80% appearing once. The V gene's germline CDR1 is SGHRS and CDR2 YFSETQ. The V gene lost 5 bases and the J gene lost 8 bases, with 16 bases spanning the gap. The CDR3 spans 13 residues. Findings and limits, study-wide: In a later analysis, productive TCRs from donors in an Asian-associated ancestry cluster reportedly carried fewer N-insertions than the cohort mean. Rarity characterized most TCR sequences, yet some public TCRs appeared in many donors.

To note about this clone: Its antigen is unidentified.

The chain uses TRBV5-1 and TRBJ1-2; D is undetermined. The clonotype was recovered from a man aged 35 to 55 in good health and CMV-seropositive. The sequenced sample was PBMCs. Written as DNA, the CDR3 is TGCGCCAGCAGGCTTCGGGTCTTTCGGGGCTACACCTTC. Residues: CASRLRVFRGYTF.